This section outlines one TCR beta chain sequence together with its context. The antigen is unknown. TCRdb re-derived calls from the 5' RACE reads in MiXCR, one entry per CDR3 protein. Among hundreds of thousands of distinct CDR3 sequences listed, about a quarter were seen once. The record originates from a study of T-cell memory formation after mild COVID-19. Study-level findings and limits: Later expanders leaned CD4+, whereas clones that contracted between day 15 and 85 were balanced CD4/CD8.

Trimming removed 0 bases at V and 4 bases at J, with 16 bases between. The CDR3 loop spans 17 amino acids. Germline V lookup: CDR1 SGHRS, CDR2 YFSETQ. The sequence derives from an adult woman who had mild COVID-19 (a few samples of this study predate the infection). Cell type and time point are not known. This sequence joins TRBV5-1 and TRBJ2-2; TRBD2 is a possible D gene (5 bases). Sequencing was done on a sample of PBMCs or a T cell subset sorted from them (not recorded which). For the CDR3, the DNA is TGCGCCAGCAGCTTGGGCGGCTCTGGAGGAGTCACCGGGGAGCTGTTTTTT. Protein sequence: CASSLGGSGGVTGELFF.